This TCR beta chain was recorded in a study of blood T cell repertoires in COVID-19. As for the study in general: The analysed material was cDNA or gDNA that came from T cells, B-cell-depleted T cells, or PBMCs.

The junction had 9 bases not matched to a gene; V was cut back by 4 bases and J by 1 base. The CDR3 sequence is 17 residues long. The germline gives CDR1 MNHEY, CDR2 SVGEGT. The assay was immunoSEQ multiplex PCR, and TCRdb's table has in-frame clones only and misses some. The table lists roughly 24,000 clones, approximately 94% of them singletons. This sequence joins TRBV6-2 or TRBV6-3 and TRBJ2-1; the match to TRBD2 covers 8 bases. The TCR comes from a human donor in a cohort sampled during active COVID-19. The sequenced sample was peripheral blood. CDR3 region: CASSSPGGEGSYNEQFF. In DNA, the CDR3 is TGTGCCAGCAGTTCCCCGGGGGGGGAGGGTTCCTACAATGAGCAGTTCTTC.